This T cell receptor beta chain stems from a study of technical replicates of blood from a few donors. This CDR3 is built from 15 residues. Trimming cost V 0 bases and J 7 bases, with 16 bases left between them. Germline-derived CDR1 and CDR2 are SGHNT and YYREEE (reference sequence). The table came from immunoSEQ multiplex PCR; TCRdb's copy has only in-frame clones and leaves some out. The sample lists around 76,000 clones, roughly 92% occurring once. The chain carries TRBV5-4 and TRBJ1-2, with a weak D call TRBD1 (6 bases). The sequenced sample consisted of T cells isolated from PBMCs. This TCR was recovered from a human donor in good health. The CDR3 sequence: CASSLDTTGSGGYTF. The CDR3, as DNA: TGTGCCAGCAGCTTGGACACTACAGGGTCTGGTGGCTACACCTTC.